This TCR beta chain derives from a study of blood T cells in healthy people across ages. Study results and caveats: CMV status of donors was not determined, possibly confounding expanded clonotype changes. PBMCs left unsorted prevented a conclusive naive versus antigen-experienced comparison.

About this clonotype: Its specificity is not known.

A second 7 to 11 cycle PCR used barcoded and J-beta primers. A single record per CDR3 protein comes from TCRdb applying MiXCR to the 5' RACE reads. Altogether 380,000 or so distinct CDR3 sequences are present, roughly half being singletons, with the ten largest covering under 65%. The CDR3 covers 17 residues. J lost 5 bases, V lost 4 bases, and 15 bases had no gene match. The germline V gene has CDR1 SGHTA and CDR2 FQGNSA. The chain links TRBV7-2 to TRBJ2-3; 7 positions agree with TRBD2. The TCR was taken from a man aged 60-69 years in good health. Sequencing input: blood. CDR3: CASSSAPGGLVIDTQYF. As DNA, the CDR3 is TGTGCCAGCAGCTCAGCTCCCGGAGGACTAGTGATAGATACGCAGTATTTT.